A single TCR beta chain is shown here with its context. Its recognized antigen is unknown. No much larger clone is present one base from it, and per-base qualities are unavailable. Reading the germline V gene (reference sequence) gives CDR1 LNHDA and CDR2 SQIVND. Between the V and J ends, shortened by 4 bases and 0 bases respectively, the junction contains 13 bases. From the cysteine up to the phenylalanine, the CDR3 has a length of 15 residues. Just CDR3 DNA is preserved here, 45 bases in frame from base 1. The data derive from a study of OX40 agonist ivuxolimab in advanced cancers. Notes on the research overall: Ivuxolimab was an agonistic, fully human IgG2 monoclonal antibody directed against OX40 (CD134), a costimulatory receptor. The paper describes the monotherapy dose-escalation part (N of about 47 patients) of the phase I trial of ivuxolimab. Prior anti-PD-1, anti-PD-L1 or anti-CTLA-4 therapy was permitted, and checkpoint inhibitors had been received by under 50% of dose-escalation patients. Intravenous ivuxolimab was administered to patients every 2 weeks at six dose levels: 0.01, 0.1, 0.3, 1.5, 3 and 10 mg/kg. The point of sequencing TCRbeta in the periphery was to test whether ivuxolimab changed TCR sequence diversity and drove clonal T-cell expansion. Among the approximately 50 dose-escalation patients, about 20 had hepatocellular carcinoma, roughly 15 melanoma, 9 renal cell carcinoma and 9 head and neck cancer. Partial responses were achieved by three dose-escalation patients, of whom one had hepatocellular carcinoma and two had cutaneous melanoma. In the dose-escalation cohort, roughly 80% of patients were male, and the mean age was approximately 60 years, with a range of roughly 20 to 85.

To sequence the TCRbeta CDR3 region, genomic DNA was isolated from the sorted cells. TCRbeta CDR3 regions were sequenced using the immunoSEQ Assay. TCRdb mirrors the immuneACCESS table, restricted to in-frame sequences. Some clones are absent from its copies; in checked studies, under half trace to an unresolved V gene, and the reason for the others is unknown. The sample profile shows tens of thousands of clones; approximately 92% of them were found once. The ten largest clones take up approximately 7% of the sample. On the study overall, not on this receptor specifically: Clonal expansion of both CD4+ and CD8+ blood T cells was observed from baseline to week 6 at doses 0.1 to 3.0 mg/kg. After ivuxolimab, expanded clones were on average more numerous among CD8+ T cells than among CD4+ T cells. In the 0.1-3.0 mg/kg groups, partial responders had among the lowest normalized peripheral clonal expansion, particularly in CD8+ T cells. Low levels of normalized T-cell clonal expansion were also seen in some patients who did not respond. The antigen specificity of the peripheral T cells that underwent clonal expansion was not determined.

The trial excluded patients who had a history of autoimmune disease or were on systemic immunosuppression. Peripheral blood for TCR sequencing was collected from all dose cohorts at baseline, on cycle 4 day 1, and on cycle 7 day 1. Samples came from an open-label, multicenter, first-in-human phase I dose-escalation trial of ivuxolimab. The trial enrolled adults with locally advanced or metastatic head and neck squamous cell, hepatocellular, melanoma or renal cell carcinoma. CD4+ and CD8+ T cells were sorted separately from peripheral blood before TCR sequencing. The chain is assembled from TRBV19 and TRBJ2-7; the D gene cannot be named for sure. The material was CD4+ or CD8+ T cells sorted from blood, obtained in a trial of the OX40 agonist ivuxolimab. The TCR comes from an adult with an advanced solid tumor such as melanoma, head and neck, liver or kidney cancer. In nucleotide form, the sequence is TGTGCCAGTAGTAAGGACGGAGTCTACTCCTACGAGCAGTACTTC. The encoded protein is CASSKDGVYSYEQYF.